This TCR beta chain was identified in a study of T cell repertoires in cytomegalovirus infection (dated 2019 in TCRdb). Describing the broader study: Peptide stimulations targeted recently identified HLA-C-restricted CMV epitopes, whose presentation resists viral immunomodulation, together with well-studied HLA-B-restricted epitopes. Donor HLA type was relevant to the analysis, because carriage of CMV infection together with the matching HLA type was indicated by public TCR beta signatures. General conclusions and limits of the study: In both this cohort and an independent approximately 400-donor cohort, the cumulative frequency of public TCR beta family members distinguished carriers of CMV infection plus the relevant HLA type. In the ex vivo response, HLA-C-restricted CMV-specific TCR beta clonotypes were dominant, and in two of eight donors the single most frequent clonotype came from this HLA-C-restricted group.

This clonotype was found a few times. What this receptor recognizes is not known. The input lacks base qualities; no much larger clone sits a single base away. Reads for this sample came from an Illumina HiSeq 1500. TCRdb reran the public reads through fastp at Q25 and MiXCR, keeping productive beta chains. Every CDR3 protein is listed once, alongside the most common genes and DNA of its rows. The sample has approximately 770,000 distinct CDR3 sequences on record, 29% of them singletons. The ten largest account for around 14% of the sample. Trimming costs V 4 bases and J 8 bases, and their ends lie 11 bases apart. From cysteine to phenylalanine, the CDR3 is 13 amino acids long. Kept here is only the CDR3 DNA, which spans 39 bases and is read in frame from base 1. CDR1 SEHNR and CDR2 FQNEAQ are derived from the germline V gene (reference sequence). The treatment or condition label of this sample denotes: in vitro stimulation with specific CMV peptide epitopes to enrich CMV-specific T cells.

The sequence joins TRBV7-9 to TRBJ1-4; the D gene is perhaps TRBD1, from 6 matching bases. This specimen consisted of cultured CD8+ T cells from PBMCs, obtained from culture after CMV antigen stimulation. The sequence derives from a human donor in good health (CMV status not recorded). Some clones in this sample may be carry-over from other donors' samples. The CDR3 corresponds to CASSSPDSEKLFF. The bases are TGTGCCAGCAGCTCCCCGGACAGCGAAAAACTGTTTTTT.